These T cell receptor beta chains were read from a single sample in a study of OX40 agonist ivuxolimab in advanced cancers. Assay: immunoSEQ multiplex PCR; the TCRdb copy retains only in-frame clones and omits some. The table records approximately 99,000 clones, roughly 95% of them present only once. The specimen comprised CD4+ or CD8+ T cells sorted from blood, sampled in a trial of the OX40 agonist ivuxolimab. Receptors were obtained from an adult with an advanced solid tumor such as melanoma, head and neck, liver or kidney cancer. CDR3s include the opening cysteine and the closing phenylalanine or tryptophan. A D gene is named only where the DNA matches it firmly. Clone size, where shown, is once, few, many, or a class for clones that have expanded.

cdr3_nt cdr3_aa d_call j_call v_call clone_size
TGTGCCAGCAGTACAAACAGGGGGCACTACGAGCAGTACTTC CASSTNRGHYEQYF TRBD1 TRBJ2-7 TRBV27 NA
TGTGCCAGCAGCTCCACCCTACCGGGACTAGCGTTCTTC CASSSTLPGLAFF TRBD2 TRBJ2-1 TRBV13 once
TGTGCCAGTAGTGCACTTCCTGGGGGGAACACTGAAGCTTTCTTT CASSALPGGNTEAFF NA TRBJ1-1 TRBV19 NA
TGTGCCGCACAGGACAGGGGGCGGAGCGGGGAGCTGTTTTTT CAAQDRGRSGELFF TRBD1 TRBJ2-2 TRBV2 NA
TGTGCCAGCAGCCCTCAGGACAGGCTTAGGGTAGCGGGCTACACCTTC CASSPQDRLRVAGYTF TRBD1 TRBJ1-2 TRBV5-4 NA
TGTGCCAGCATGACCGGCGTCCCCCTCCACTTT CASMTGVPLHF NA TRBJ1-6 TRBV2 few
TGTGCCAGCAGCCTAAGCACTAGCGGATCCTACGAGCAGTACTTC CASSLSTSGSYEQYF TRBD2 TRBJ2-7 TRBV7-3 NA
TGTGCCAGCAGTCAGCGGGATTCCTACGAGCAGTACTTC CASSQRDSYEQYF TRBD2 TRBJ2-7 TRBV28 NA
TGTGCCAGCAGCCTGACCCAAAATACGCAGTATTTT CASSLTQNTQYF NA TRBJ2-3 TRBV5-6 NA
TGTGCCAGCAGCCCACTAGCGGGAGGGAACACCGGGGAGCTGTTTTTT CASSPLAGGNTGELFF TRBD2 TRBJ2-2 TRBV4-2 NA
TGCGCCAGCAGCCGCAGAATAGCGGGAGAGTACAATGAGCAGTTCTTC CASSRRIAGEYNEQFF TRBD2 TRBJ2-1 TRBV4-1 NA
TGTGCCAGTAGTGCCGGGACAGGGGGCTACGAGCAGTACTTC CASSAGTGGYEQYF TRBD1 TRBJ2-7 TRBV19 NA